The 21 T cell receptor beta chains listed next were all sequenced from one sample in a study of cytomegalovirus exposure and HLA in healthy donors. This PCR relied on a set of 60 Vbeta primers and 13 Jbeta primers. Using immunoSEQ multiplex PCR, the repertoire was profiled, and TCRdb retains in-frame clones only, with some absent. The data show about 190,000 clones, 87% seen once. The material sequenced was PBMCs. The receptor source for this set is a young man in good health and CMV-seronegative.

The chain employs TRBV27 and TRBJ1-1; D possibly corresponds to TRBD1 (5 bases). V lost 8 bases to trimming and J lost 1 base, with 11 bases between them. Germline V gene lookup returns CDR1 MNHEY and CDR2 SMNVEV (reference sequence). CDR3 length equals 13 residues. CDR3 coding DNA: TGTGCCAGCGTTGGCAGGGCGAACACTGAAGCTTTCTTT. It translates to CASVGRANTEAFF.

The chain recombines TRBV28 with TRBJ1-1; TRBD1 might be the D (6 bases). CDR1 is MDHEN, CDR2 SYDVKM, per germline. This CDR3 has 14 amino acids. The V end was cut by 7 bases, the J end by 1 base, with 13 bases between. CDR3 residues: CASKPGQPNTEAFF. The CDR3 DNA reads as TGTGCCAGCAAACCGGGACAACCGAACACTGAAGCTTTCTTT.

The chain employs TRBV4-2 and TRBJ2-3; D is perhaps TRBD2 (6 bases). The CDR3 sequence is 17 residues long. The germline gives CDR1 LGHNA, CDR2 YNFKEQ. V lost 4 bases to trimming and J lost 2 bases, with 19 bases between them. The CDR3 DNA sequence: TGTGCCAGCAGCCCACTCAATACATGGGAGGTCACAGATACGCAGTATTTT. This encodes CASSPLNTWEVTDTQYF.

The chain couples TRBV27 to TRBJ2-3; TRBD1 agrees at 7 bases. The trim removed 5 bases at V and 6 bases at J, leaving 8 bases unmatched. The CDR3 sequence is 14 residues long. The V gene's germline CDR1 is MNHEY and CDR2 SMNVEV (reference sequence). The CDR3 DNA reads as TGTGCCAGCAGTCTTGATATCAGGGGGGATACGCAGTATTTT. Translating it yields CASSLDIRGDTQYF.

The rearrangement joins TRBV23-1 to TRBJ2-1; weak D call: TRBD2 (7 bases). TRBV23-1 is marked as an open reading frame, function uncertain. This CDR3 comprises 20 residues. V was clipped by 0 bases and J by 9 bases, with 30 bases between them. CDR3 in DNA: TGCGCCAGCAGTCAATCTCGGCAGTGTTTTGAGGGGGGGCCCGTGGGTGAGCAGTTCTTC. Residues: CASSQSRQCFEGGPVGEQFF.

The genes are TRBV21-1 and TRBJ2-2; TRBD1 is the table's D call and was not checked against the DNA. TRBV21-1 is deemed a pseudogene. The CDR3 has 18 amino acids. CDR3: CASSKEVGHDGDTGELFF. DNA of the CDR3: TGTGCCAGCAGCAAAGAGGTAGGACACGACGGCGACACCGGGGAGCTGTTTTTT.

The chain employs TRBV14 and TRBJ1-4, with a weak D call TRBD1 (5 bases). Germline lookup yields CDR1 SGHDN and CDR2 FVKESK. This CDR3 comprises 13 residues. V shed 6 bases and J shed 5 bases, with 10 bases lying between them. For the CDR3, the DNA is TGTGCCAGCAGACAGGACGGGAATGAAAAACTGTTTTTT. Protein sequence: CASRQDGNEKLFF.

The table lists this clone with a count of one. The chain uses TRBV6-1 and TRBJ2-1; D gene ambiguous. Trimming pared 6 bases from V and 3 bases from J, leaving 12 bases between. The CDR3 covers 14 residues. CDR1 MNHNS and CDR2 SASEGT come from the germline V gene. This CDR3 is CASRPRSGYNEQFF. DNA of the CDR3: TGTGCCAGCAGGCCCCGCAGTGGCTACAATGAGCAGTTCTTC.

The V gene is TRBV13, the J gene TRBJ1-2; tentative D call: TRBD1 (6 bases). Germline V gene data show CDR1 as PRHDT and CDR2 as FYEKMQ (reference sequence). V lost 5 bases and J 0 bases, leaving 13 bases between the germline ends. CDR3 size: 15 residues. The CDR3 spells CASSRTVVANYGYTF. The CDR3 region has the DNA TGTGCCAGCAGCCGGACAGTGGTAGCTAACTATGGCTACACCTTC.

This chain uses TRBV6-6 with TRBJ2-1; D might be TRBD2 (6 bases). The germline gives CDR1 MNHNY, CDR2 SVGAGI (reference sequence). This CDR3 has 16 residues. Trimming shortened V by 5 bases and J by 7 bases, and 21 bases separated the two germline ends. The CDR3 nucleotides are TGTGCCAGCAGTCCCGGCCTTTCGCGGGGAATGAATGAGCAGTTCTTC. Residues: CASSPGLSRGMNEQFF.

V is TRBV27 and J is TRBJ1-2; weak D call: TRBD1 (6 bases). V was cut by 4 bases and J by 4 bases, with 13 bases left in between. Germline V gene data show CDR1 as MNHEY and CDR2 as SMNVEV (reference sequence). CDR3 length equals 14 residues. CDR3 amino acids: CASSWGGASYGYTF. In DNA, the CDR3 is TGTGCCAGCAGTTGGGGGGGCGCCAGCTATGGCTACACCTTC.

This clone was recorded once. J is TRBJ1-2 and V is TRBV9; 12 nucleotides line up with TRBD1. CDR3 length: 16 amino acids. Trimming cost V 1 base and J 4 bases; bases outside gene matches: 5. Germline values: CDR1 SGDLS, CDR2 YYNGEE. CDR3 sequence: CASSVRWGQGAYGYTF. In DNA, the CDR3 is TGTGCCAGCAGCGTAAGGTGGGGACAGGGGGCCTATGGCTACACCTTC.

V is TRBV6-5 and J is TRBJ1-2, with 9 nucleotides matching TRBD1. The ends lost 7 bases at V and 6 bases at J; junction bases unmatched: 9. This CDR3 is 14 amino acids long. Germline values: CDR1 MNHEY, CDR2 SVGAGI. CDR3 DNA: TGTGCCAGCACTACCCCCGGGACAGGGAATGGCTACACCTTC. Translation: CASTTPGTGNGYTF.

The chain uses TRBV6-1 and TRBJ1-5; 9 bases are shared with TRBD1. The CDR3 covers 15 residues. V gave up 5 bases and J gave up 5 bases; unmatched junction bases: 7. Germline values: CDR1 MNHNS, CDR2 SASEGT. This CDR3 is CASSSGTGLYQPQHF. The CDR3 region has the DNA TGTGCCAGCAGTTCCGGGACAGGGCTATATCAGCCCCAGCATTTT.

The V and J genes are TRBV2 and TRBJ2-2, with 9 bases fitting TRBD2. CDR1 and CDR2 (germline): SNHLY, FYNNEI. With V trimmed by 6 bases and J by 6 bases, 5 bases remained unmatched. This CDR3 comprises 14 residues. CDR3 sequence: CASRNSGSPGELFF. CDR3 sequence (DNA): TGTGCCAGCAGGAATAGCGGGAGCCCCGGGGAGCTGTTTTTT.

The chain recombines TRBV9 with TRBJ2-3; 7 bases are a match to TRBD2. The CDR3 runs to 15 residues. Trimming at V came to 0 bases and at J to 3 bases, leaving 4 bases not matched to a gene. The germline CDR1 and CDR2 sequences are SGDLS and YYNGEE. This CDR3 is CASSVAGSGTDTQYF. In DNA, the CDR3 is TGTGCCAGCAGCGTAGCAGGTAGCGGGACAGATACGCAGTATTTT.

The rearrangement uses TRBV6-5 and TRBJ2-7; perhaps TRBD2 as D (6 bases). The germline V and J ends were trimmed by 0 bases and 4 bases, with 10 bases remaining between them. Germline values: CDR1 MNHEY, CDR2 SVGAGI. The CDR3 spans 14 residues. The CDR3 DNA is TGTGCCAGCAGTTACTCCGGTGCGGGGTACGAGCAGTACTTC. Amino acid sequence: CASSYSGAGYEQYF.

The chain combines TRBV15 with TRBJ1-3; D is ambiguous. The CDR3 has 16 amino acids. V was clipped by 2 bases and J by 4 bases, with 15 bases between them. Germline CDR1 reads LNHNV; CDR2 reads YYDKDF (reference sequence). The CDR3 sequence: CATSRPGSRQGNTIYF. Written as DNA, the CDR3 is TGTGCCACCAGCAGACCGGGATCCCGGCAGGGAAACACCATATATTTT.

J is TRBJ1-2 and V is TRBV11-2, with 9 bases aligning to TRBD1. Trimming took 1 base from V and 12 from J; bases not matched to a gene: 3. The V gene's germline CDR1 is SGHAT and CDR2 FQNNGV. CDR3 length: 12 residues. The CDR3 nucleotides are TGTGCCAGCAGCTTAGGGACAGGGGTCGACACCTTC. Protein sequence: CASSLGTGVDTF.

The table lists this clone with a count of one. The rearrangement joins TRBV2 to TRBJ1-2, with 9 bases identical to TRBD1. V was clipped by 6 bases and J by 4 bases; unmatched bases: 9. Germline V gives CDR1 SNHLY, CDR2 FYNNEI. CDR3 length equals 15 residues. The CDR3 region has the DNA TGTGCCAGCAGGTTCGGGACAGGGATTTCCTATGGCTACACCTTC. The encoded protein is CASRFGTGISYGYTF.

The V gene is TRBV20-1, the J gene TRBJ1-1; D unclear. Germline V gene sequence: CDR1 DFQATT, CDR2 SNEGSKA (reference sequence). CDR3 size: 11 residues. With 4 bases removed from V and 5 bases from J, the gap between germline ends came to 8 bases. The CDR3 protein is CSATTLTEAFF. CDR3 DNA: TGCAGTGCTACCACTCTGACTGAAGCTTTCTTT.